This TCR beta chain was profiled in a study of blood T cells in healthy people across ages (dated by TCRdb to the mid-2010s). As for the study more broadly: In model experiments, roughly one uniquely barcoded TCR beta cDNA molecule per two T cells was captured by template switching. Using deep sequencing normalized with unique cDNA molecular identifiers, the study measured how TCR beta repertoire diversity changes with age. The donors were split into four age groups: young (average 16 years), middle-aged (over 35), aged (about 62) and long-lived (under 85). To avoid experimental bias, donors of different ages were spread randomly across the sequencing lanes. The study analyzed two additional independent replicas of 1 million unique cDNA reads from the same blood draw for two donors, one aged 18 to 29 and one aged 80 or older.

Receptor libraries were prepared by 5' RACE. For sequencing, an Illumina HiSeq 2500 was employed. A second roughly 6 to 11 cycle PCR used a sample-barcoded 5' primer and a J-beta primer mix. A template-switch 5' adaptor carrying 12 random nucleotides introduced a unique molecular identifier onto each TCR beta cDNA molecule. Each sample yielded at least 2.5 million CDR3-containing paired-end reads. First-strand cDNA synthesis was performed from all RNA using the Mint cDNA synthesis kit, with priming by a TRBC-specific oligonucleotide. After uracil-DNA glycosylase treatment, a first 18-cycle PCR used universal primers M1SS and BC2_uni_R on all cDNA. Per the source publication's procedure: For normalization, 1 million high-quality reads, each with a distinct molecular identifier, were randomly selected from each sample. Instead of being binned into consensus sequences, reads with shared molecular identifiers were discarded. MiTCR, run with a Q25 quality threshold and the strictest error-elimination algorithm, handled CDR3 identification, clonotype clustering and error correction. A nonparametric unseen species model with Euler transformation was used to estimate lower-bound total TCR beta diversity. In-frame beta chains were kept once TCRdb had trimmed the public reads at Q25 with fastp and called clones with MiXCR. Every distinct CDR3 protein forms one entry, paired with its most common genes and DNA. In this record, the V and J calls reflect TCRdb's handling and not the investigators' own analysis. The sample has 1.5 million to 1.9 million distinct CDR3 sequences on record, 42% of them singletons. 4% of the sample is held by the ten biggest clonotypes.

Paper-wide results and their limitations: As age increased, observed TCR beta diversity per million T cells dropped in a roughly linear way, and a significant reduction was already evident by age approximately 40. The percentage of naive T cells measured by flow cytometry correlated strongly with observed TCR beta diversity. Since profiling was done on bulk unsorted PBMCs, naive and antigen-experienced compartments could not be conclusively compared. Donor CMV infection status was unknown, potentially confounding age-related changes in expanded clonotypes. Compared with the aged group, the long-lived group had more naive CD4+ T cells, fewer expanded clones and increased TCR diversity, suggesting age selection. Total diversity estimates from one million sequenced T cells were considered lower bounds and underestimates.

The donors were roughly 39 Caucasian individuals from Russia, aged roughly 6 to 100 years, who were systemically healthy. Each donor gave approximately 9.3 milliliters of peripheral blood, collected into EDTA-treated Vacutainer tubes. Ficoll-Paque density-gradient centrifugation was used to isolate PBMCs, with at least 7 million per sample. Total RNA was extracted from PBMCs with Trizol reagent, with at least 5.5 micrograms obtained per sample. The percentages of naive CD45RAhigh/CD27high T cells were determined by flow cytometry on a PBMC aliquot from every donor. Its CDR3 holds 13 amino acids, cysteine through phenylalanine. Only the CDR3 portion is preserved as DNA: 39 bases, with reading frame beginning at the first base. The germline V gene supplies CDR1 SGHTA and CDR2 FQGTGA. V sheds 7 bases and J sheds 1 base, leaving 9 bases between their ends. This clonotype was recorded once. Its antigen is unknown. No quality values exist for individual bases; no much larger clone is one base distant.

The TCR was taken from a woman aged 18-29 years in good health. Here the chain combines TRBV7-3 and TRBJ2-3; no D gene is confidently identified. The sequencing input was blood. The CDR3: CASNPPGTDTQYF. The DNA sequence is given as TGTGCCAGCAACCCCCCAGGCACAGATACGCAGTATTTT.